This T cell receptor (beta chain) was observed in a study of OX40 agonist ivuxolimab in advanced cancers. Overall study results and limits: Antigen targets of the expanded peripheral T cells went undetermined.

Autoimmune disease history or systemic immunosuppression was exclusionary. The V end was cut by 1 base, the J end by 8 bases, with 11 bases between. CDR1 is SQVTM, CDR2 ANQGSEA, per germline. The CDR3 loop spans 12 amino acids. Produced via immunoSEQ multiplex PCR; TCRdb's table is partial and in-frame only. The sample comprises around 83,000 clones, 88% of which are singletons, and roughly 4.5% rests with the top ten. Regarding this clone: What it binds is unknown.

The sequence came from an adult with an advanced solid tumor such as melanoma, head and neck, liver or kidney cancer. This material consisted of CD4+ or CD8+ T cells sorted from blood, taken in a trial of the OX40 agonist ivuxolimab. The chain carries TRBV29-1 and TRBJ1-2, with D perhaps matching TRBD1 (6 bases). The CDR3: CSVEGTAMGYTF. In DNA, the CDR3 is TGCAGCGTTGAAGGGACAGCCATGGGCTACACCTTC.